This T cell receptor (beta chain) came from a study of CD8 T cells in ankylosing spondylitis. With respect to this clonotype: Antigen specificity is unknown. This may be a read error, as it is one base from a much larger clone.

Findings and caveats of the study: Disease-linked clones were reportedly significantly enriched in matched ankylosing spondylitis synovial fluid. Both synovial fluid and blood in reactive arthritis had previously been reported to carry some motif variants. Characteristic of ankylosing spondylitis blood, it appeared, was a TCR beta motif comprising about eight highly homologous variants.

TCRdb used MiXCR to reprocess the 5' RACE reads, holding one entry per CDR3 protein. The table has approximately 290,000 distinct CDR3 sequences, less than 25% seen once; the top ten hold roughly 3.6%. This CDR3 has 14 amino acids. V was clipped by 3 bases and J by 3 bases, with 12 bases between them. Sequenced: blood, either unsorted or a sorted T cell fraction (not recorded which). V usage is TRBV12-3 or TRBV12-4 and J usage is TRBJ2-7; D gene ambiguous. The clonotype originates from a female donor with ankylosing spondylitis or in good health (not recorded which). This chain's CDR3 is CASSFTVTHYEQYF. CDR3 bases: TGTGCCAGCAGTTTCACAGTAACTCACTACGAGCAGTACTTC.